This T cell receptor (beta chain) was sequenced for a study of cytomegalovirus exposure and HLA in healthy donors. As for the study in general: The 120 or so validation repertoires, a later analysis reported, used the same platform as the approximately 670 first-cohort repertoires.

TCRdb's table, derived via immunoSEQ multiplex PCR, lists solely in-frame clones and lacks some. Of tens of thousands of clones listed, 75% to 90% are singletons. With respect to this clone: The antigen remains unidentified.

Study-wide results and limits: Cytomegalovirus-associated status was assigned to about 180 TCR beta chains. One later analysis, an examination of the approximately 130 validation repertoires, found that first-cohort TCR clusters tended to co-occur in them.

While the first cohort had 600 to 800 subjects, the donors belonged to the separate validation cohort of more than 95 subjects. Losses at the gene ends were 5 bases for V and 8 bases for J; bases not matched to a gene: 12. The length of the CDR3 is 16 residues. The germline V gene encodes CDR1 SEHNR and CDR2 FQNEAQ (reference sequence). The chain recombines TRBV7-9 with TRBJ2-1; TRBD2 agrees at 10 bases. Material: PBMCs. The TCR originated in a young woman in good health and CMV-seronegative. CDR3 in DNA: TGTGCCAGCAGCCAACAGCCAGCGGGGGGGCAGCATGAGCAGTTCTTC. This codes for CASSQQPAGGQHEQFF.